The 24 T cell receptor beta chains in this list originate from one sample, sequenced in a study of cytomegalovirus exposure and HLA in healthy donors. The study ran its PCR with 60 Vbeta and 13 Jbeta primers. Here immunoSEQ multiplex PCR was the method, and the copy in TCRdb shows in-frame clones only, minus some. Seen here are approximately 190,000 clones, more than 80% observed once, and the top ten hold roughly 2.6%. The sequencing input was PBMCs. Source of these receptors: a woman aged 45 to 65 in good health and CMV-seropositive.

The V gene is TRBV6-5, the J gene TRBJ2-2, with a tentative D call TRBD1 (5 bases). Trimming removed 2 bases at V and 0 bases at J, with 10 bases between. Germline CDR1 and CDR2: MNHEY and SVGAGI. The CDR3 totals 16 residues. The CDR3 DNA reads as TGTGCCAGCAGTTACCGACAGTACCCGAACACCGGGGAGCTGTTTTTT. Translated: CASSYRQYPNTGELFF.

In regard to this clone: One end of the junction varies from germline; a read error may be responsible. The chain carries TRBV7-9 and TRBJ2-7, with a possible D match to TRBD1 (5 bases). The CDR3 extends over 14 amino acids. In germline, CDR1 is SEHNR, CDR2 FQNEAQ (reference sequence). DNA for the CDR3: TGTTCCAGCAGCAAGCAGGGCAGAGGCTACGAGCAGTACTTC. Translating it yields CSSSKQGRGYEQYF.

This chain joins TRBV15 and TRBJ2-7, with no clear D. From germline, CDR1 is LNHNV and CDR2 YYDKDF (reference sequence). The V end was cut by 3 bases, the J end by 6 bases, with 15 bases between. The CDR3 loop spans 14 amino acids. In nucleotides, the CDR3 is TGTGCCACCAGCAGCACAGACGATGGCCGCGAGCAGTACTTC. Its translation is CATSSTDDGREQYF.

The chain links TRBV14 to TRBJ2-1, with D maybe TRBD2 (7 bases). Germline V gene data show CDR1 as SGHDN and CDR2 as FVKESK. The CDR3 is 14 residues long. Trimming took off 6 bases at V and 8 bases at J, with 17 bases between the two ends. The CDR3 protein is CASRLTGGRYEQFF. As DNA, the CDR3 is TGTGCCAGCAGGTTGACGGGGGGCAGATATGAGCAGTTCTTC.

J is TRBJ1-6 and V is TRBV6-5; possibly TRBD1 for D (6 bases). The CDR3 spans 14 residues. Trimming stripped 2 bases from V and 6 bases from J, with 8 bases between. CDR1 and CDR2 (germline): MNHEY, SVGAGI. The CDR3 here is CASSYTGPNSPLHF. As DNA, the CDR3 is TGTGCCAGCAGTTACACAGGGCCTAATTCACCCCTCCACTTT.

This chain joins TRBV7-9 and TRBJ1-6; TRBD1 might be the D (5 bases). The V and J ends lost 3 bases and 7 bases respectively, with 7 bases between them. Per the germline V gene, CDR1 is SEHNR and CDR2 is FQNEAQ (reference sequence). The CDR3 contains 13 residues. CDR3 coding DNA: TGTGCCAGCAGCTTCTGGACAAATTCACCCCTCCACTTT. Protein sequence: CASSFWTNSPLHF.

V is TRBV6-5 and J is TRBJ2-7; tentative D call: TRBD2 (6 bases). This CDR3 spans 13 amino acids. With 6 bases removed from V and 3 bases from J, the gap between germline ends came to 12 bases. Germline values: CDR1 MNHEY, CDR2 SVGAGI. This CDR3 is CASSSPGSYEQYF. In DNA, the CDR3 is TGTGCCAGCAGCTCCCCCGGGAGCTACGAGCAGTACTTC.

V gene TRBV5-1 combines with J gene TRBJ1-2; 8 bases align to TRBD1. The CDR3 has 15 residues. The V segment lost 0 bases and the J segment 4 bases; nucleotides outside the gene matches: 5. Germline-derived CDR1 and CDR2 are SGHRS and YFSETQ. CDR3 region: CASSLGGQGTYGYTF. The CDR3 bases are TGCGCCAGCAGCTTGGGAGGACAGGGCACCTATGGCTACACCTTC.

This clone was seen only once. CDR3 sequence reads: CASSLNFWEYNSPLHF. CDR3 DNA: TGTGCCAGCAGTTTAAATTTTTGGGAGTATAATTCACCCCTCCACTTT. This sequence joins TRBV28 and TRBJ1-6; no clear D gene. The germline CDR1 and CDR2 sequences are MDHEN and SYDVKM. The CDR3 consists of 16 residues. V gave up 2 bases and J gave up 4 bases, with 12 bases separating them.

The chain carries TRBV19 and TRBJ1-5; D unresolved. Germline CDR1 reads LNHDA; CDR2 reads SQIVND (reference sequence). Deletions cut 1 base from V and 7 bases from J, with 8 bases between. The CDR3 loop spans 13 amino acids. The CDR3 spells CASSIAGLQPQHF. The CDR3, as DNA: TGTGCCAGTAGTATAGCGGGGTTACAGCCCCAGCATTTT. Supplemented by reference TRBV19 and TRBJ1-5, the full variable domain reads DGGITQSPKYLFRKEGQNVTLSCEQNLNHDAMYWYRQDPGQGLRLIYYSQIVNDFQKGDIAEGYSVSREKKESFPLTVTSAQKNPTAFYLCASSIAGLQPQHFGDGTRLSIL.

This clone appeared a single time. The chain couples TRBV21-1 to TRBJ1-1. TRBV21-1 is a pseudogene. The CDR3 sequence is 17 residues long. In DNA form, the CDR3 reads TGTGCCAGCAGCAAAGGTGGAGATAGCCGGATGAACACTGAAGCTTTCTTT. Its protein is CASSKGGDSRMNTEAFF.

CDR3 sequence: CASSPEGATGVYEQYF. CDR3 DNA: TGTGCCAGCAGCCCAGAAGGGGCGACAGGGGTCTACGAGCAGTACTTC. The rearrangement joins TRBV7-2 to TRBJ2-7, with 8 bases fitting TRBD1. Losses at the gene ends were 5 bases for V and 3 bases for J; bases not matched to a gene: 12. Germline CDR1 SGHTA, CDR2 FQGNSA. The CDR3 spans 16 residues.

This clone was observed a handful of times. The gene calls are TRBV6-5 and TRBJ2-1, with TRBD1 matching over 7 bases. CDR3 length: 12 residues. V shed 6 bases, J shed 11 bases, and the junction held 7 bases outside the gene matches. The germline gives CDR1 MNHEY, CDR2 SVGAGI. CDR3 DNA: TGTGCCAGCAGCCCTCGGGACAGTAAGCAGTTCTTC. This gives the protein CASSPRDSKQFF.

The chain carries TRBV6-4 and TRBJ2-1, with TRBD2 identical over 10 bases. CDR3 length equals 13 residues. Germline lookup yields CDR1 MRHNA and CDR2 SNTAGT. Trimming at V came to 3 bases and at J to 7 bases, leaving 0 bases not matched to a gene. The CDR3 protein is CASSEGLANEQFF. The CDR3 DNA is TGTGCCAGCAGTGAGGGACTAGCGAATGAGCAGTTCTTC.

The rearrangement uses TRBV6-6 and TRBJ2-2; D is perhaps TRBD1 (6 bases). Germline-derived CDR1 and CDR2 are MNHNY and SVGAGI (reference sequence). CDR3 length: 15 amino acids. The V gene lost 0 bases and the J gene lost 4 bases, with 9 bases spanning the gap. In DNA, the CDR3 is TGTGCCAGCAGTTACTCGACCAGGGGCACCGGGGAGCTGTTTTTT. This sequence encodes CASSYSTRGTGELFF.

The chain has TRBV19 and TRBJ1-2, with TRBD1 matching 7 bases. Germline V gene data show CDR1 as LNHDA and CDR2 as SQIVND (reference sequence). Losses at the gene ends were 5 bases for V and 7 bases for J; bases not matched to a gene: 13. The length of the CDR3 is 15 residues. The CDR3 here is CASSANRQGRGGYTF. The CDR3 nucleotides read TGTGCCAGTAGTGCTAACCGACAGGGACGAGGTGGCTACACCTTC. The complete variable domain, with remaining parts taken from reference TRBV19 and TRBJ1-2, reads DGGITQSPKYLFRKEGQNVTLSCEQNLNHDAMYWYRQDPGQGLRLIYYSQIVNDFQKGDIAEGYSVSREKKESFPLTVTSAQKNPTAFYLCASSANRQGRGGYTFGSGTRLTVV.

In its sample, this clone was seen once. V gene TRBV7-2 combines with J gene TRBJ2-5, with TRBD2 as a possible D gene (5 bases). This CDR3 is 17 amino acids long. V lost 1 base and J lost 0, with 15 bases in between. Germline CDR1 SGHTA, CDR2 FQGNSA. The CDR3: CASSLVEWSGYQETQYF. The CDR3 DNA is TGTGCCAGCAGCTTAGTGGAATGGAGCGGATACCAAGAGACCCAGTACTTC. The whole variable domain, remainder taken from reference TRBV7-2 and TRBJ2-5, is GAGVSQSPSNKVTEKGKDVELRCDPISGHTALYWYRQSLGQGLEFLIYFQGNSAPDKSGLPSDRFSAERTGGSVSTLTIQRTQQEDSAVYLCASSLVEWSGYQETQYFGPGTRLLVL.

This rearrangement joins TRBV13 to TRBJ1-1; 7 bases agree with TRBD1. V shed 5 bases and J 2 bases; nucleotides not matched to a gene: 8. The CDR3 loop spans 15 amino acids. Germline V gives CDR1 PRHDT, CDR2 FYEKMQ (reference sequence). This chain's CDR3 is CASSTRQGLNTEAFF. In DNA form, the CDR3 reads TGTGCCAGCAGCACCCGACAGGGTCTTAACACTGAAGCTTTCTTT. Using reference TRBV13 and TRBJ1-1 for the parts outside the CDR3, the full variable domain is AAGVIQSPRHLIKEKRETATLKCYPIPRHDTVYWYQQGPGQDPQFLISFYEKMQSDKGSIPDRFSAQQFSDYHSELNMSSLELGDSALYFCASSTRQGLNTEAFFGQGTRLTVV.

V and J are TRBV9 and TRBJ1-1; no clear D. CDR3 length: 14 amino acids. The germline V gene has CDR1 SGDLS and CDR2 YYNGEE. Trimming cost V 1 base and J 1 base, with 8 bases left between them. The CDR3 protein is CASSVIQSNTEAFF. CDR3 sequence (DNA): TGTGCCAGCAGCGTAATACAGTCGAACACTGAAGCTTTCTTT.

The CDR3 region is CASSERRYDEKLFF. Here the CDR3 DNA reads TGTGCCAGCAGTGAAAGGAGGTATGATGAAAAACTGTTTTTT. The rearrangement uses TRBV25-1 and TRBJ1-4, with D unclear. V dropped 2 bases and J dropped 6 bases, with 10 bases sitting between them. Germline-derived CDR1 and CDR2 are MGHDK and SYGVNS. The CDR3 consists of 14 residues.

The chain combines TRBV7-2 with TRBJ2-5; the D gene is possibly TRBD2 (6 bases). V lost 5 bases and J lost 5, with 18 bases in between. The CDR3 loop spans 15 amino acids. Per the germline V gene, CDR1 is SGHTA and CDR2 is FQGNSA. CDR3 DNA sequence: TGTGCCAGCAGCCAAGGGAGGCTGGCGATCGAGACCCAGTACTTC. Protein sequence: CASSQGRLAIETQYF.

The V call is TRBV6-6, the J call TRBJ2-7; D perhaps matches TRBD1 (5 bases). V was trimmed by 2 bases and J by 6 bases, leaving 14 bases between them. This CDR3 contains 14 residues. CDR1 is MNHNY, CDR2 SVGAGI, per germline (reference sequence). CDR3 coding DNA: TGTGCCAGCAGTTACGGAAGGTTTCAGGGCGAGCAGTACTTC. This translates into CASSYGRFQGEQYF.

CDR3 DNA: TGTGCCAGTAGGCCGACCCAGGGTGCCTATGGCTACACCTTC. This gives the protein CASRPTQGAYGYTF. V and J are TRBV6-4 and TRBJ1-2; D might be TRBD1 (5 bases). V was clipped by 9 bases and J by 4 bases, with 18 bases between them. The CDR3 is made up of 14 amino acids. Germline CDR1 and CDR2: MRHNA and SNTAGT.

This clone was found once. The same CDR3 arises from other DNA sequences in this sample as well. The chain employs TRBV18 and TRBJ2-3; D is uncertain. This CDR3 is built from 12 residues. Trimming left V 2 bases short and J 4 bases short, with 4 bases between. Germline-derived CDR1 and CDR2 are KGHSH and LQKENI. The DNA for the CDR3 is TGTGCCAGCTCACCATCGTCAGATACGCAGTATTTT. As protein: CASSPSSDTQYF.